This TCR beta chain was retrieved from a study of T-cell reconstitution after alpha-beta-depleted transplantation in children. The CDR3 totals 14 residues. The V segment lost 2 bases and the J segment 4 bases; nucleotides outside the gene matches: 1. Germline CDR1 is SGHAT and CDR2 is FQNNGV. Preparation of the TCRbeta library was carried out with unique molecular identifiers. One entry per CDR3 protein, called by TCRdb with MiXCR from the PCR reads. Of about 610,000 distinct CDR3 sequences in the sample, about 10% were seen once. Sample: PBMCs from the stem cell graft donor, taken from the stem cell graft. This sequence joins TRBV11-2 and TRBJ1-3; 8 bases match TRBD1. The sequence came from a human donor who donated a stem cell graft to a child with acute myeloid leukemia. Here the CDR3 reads CASSLRTGGNTIYF. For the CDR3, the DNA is TGTGCCAGCAGCTTAAGGACAGGGGGAAACACCATATATTTT. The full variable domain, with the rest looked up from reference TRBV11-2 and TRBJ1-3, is EAGVAQSPRYKIIEKRQSVAFWCNPISGHATLYWYQQILGQGPKLLIQFQNNGVVDDSQLPKDRFSAERLKGVDSTLKIQPAKLEDSAVYLCASSLRTGGNTIYFGEGSWLTVV.